This T cell receptor (beta chain) was identified in a study of blood T cell repertoires in COVID-19 (dated by TCRdb to the early 2020s). Broadly, across the study: Collaborator samples came from the United States, Italy and Spain and covered acute and convalescent phases of COVID-19. A de-identified subject ID, COVID-19 status, age in years and sex were almost always included in the sample metadata. Where HLA class I and class II types were available, the types were taken from metadata supplied by the sample provider, not from assay-based typing. The material from the prospective study consisted of cDNA or gDNA derived from T cells, B-cell-depleted T cells, or PBMCs. The samples were drawn from the first 160 participants of the ongoing ImmuneRACE study and from 1,254 subjects provided by 6 global collaborators. The dataset comprised deeply sampled blood TCRbeta repertoires from subjects exposed to, actively infected with, or recovered from COVID-19. The repertoires were made available in a free public database intended to serve as a resource for research on the immune response to SARS-CoV-2. Results the study describes overall, beyond this receptor: Clinical and demographic metadata were provided uncurated, with the amount varying by source and participant.

Worth noting for this clone: Its antigen remains undetermined. Base qualities are not recorded, but no much larger clone differs from it by a single base.

From the cysteine through the phenylalanine, the CDR3 covers 15 amino acids. Only CDR3 DNA is held: 45 bases, read in frame from base 1. Between the V and J ends, shortened by 0 bases and 1 base respectively, the junction contains 9 bases. For CDR1 and CDR2, the germline V gene lists SGHTA and FQGNSA. TCRbeta CDR3 regions were amplified from genomic DNA using the immunoSEQ Assay, a bias-controlled multiplex PCR. The study's own analysis went as follows. Within the assay, amplification of reference gene primers was used to estimate how many nucleated cells each sample contained. Sequence reads were collapsed and filtered to measure the absolute abundance of every unique TCRbeta CDR3 rearrangement. For each sample, productive Simpson clonality was calculated as the square root of Simpson's diversity index across productive rearrangements. Drawn from immuneACCESS, this table holds only the in-frame rearrangements with V and J called that TCRdb kept. Clones are partly lost; checked studies trace under half to an unresolved V gene and leave the rest unexplained. V, J and clone size were drawn from that table, and D and trimming were deduced from the DNA. For this sample the table gives 150,000 to 200,000 clones, of which 88% were detected only once. The ten top clones hold under 5% of the sample.

Whole blood was collected in K2EDTA tubes by collaborating institutions according to the institutions' own protocols. Collaborator samples were shipped for TCRbeta analysis as frozen whole blood, isolated PBMCs, or DNA extracted from either sample type. The sample comprised peripheral blood. The chain employs TRBV7-2 and TRBJ1-1, with the D gene not confidently named. This receptor was obtained from a human donor in a cohort sampled during active COVID-19. The sequenced DNA: TGTGCCAGCAGCTTAGCATGGGCGTCGAACACTGAAGCTTTCTTT. It translates to CASSLAWASNTEAFF.